Each of the 8 T cell receptor beta chains below was sequenced from the same sample in a study of T cell repertoires in cytomegalovirus infection. TCRdb reprocessed the reads via MiXCR and lists one record per CDR3 protein. Of 550,000 to 850,000 distinct CDR3 sequences in the sample, about 33% were seen once. These TCRs' antigens remain unknown. The sample in question was cultured PBMCs, obtained from culture after CMV antigen stimulation. All receptors come from a human donor in good health (CMV status not recorded). Some clones in this sample may be carry-over from other donors' samples.

This clonotype was picked up many times. Here the CDR3 reads CASSSAGTSGTDTQYF. As DNA, the CDR3 is TGTGCCAGCAGCTCCGCCGGGACTAGCGGCACAGATACGCAGTATTTT. The chain has TRBV7-2 and TRBJ2-3; 10 positions agree with TRBD2. CDR3 size: 16 residues. Germline V gives CDR1 SGHTA, CDR2 FQGNSA. Unmatched junction bases numbered 5, after V lost 4 bases and J lost 1 base. The complete variable domain, with remaining parts taken from reference TRBV7-2 and TRBJ2-3, reads GAGVSQSPSNKVTEKGKDVELRCDPISGHTALYWYRQSLGQGLEFLIYFQGNSAPDKSGLPSDRFSAERTGGSVSTLTIQRTQQEDSAVYLCASSSAGTSGTDTQYFGPGTRLTVL.

CDR3 coding DNA: TGTGCCAGCAGCCTAGGGGTAGGGGTCGAGCAGTACTTC. This codes for CASSLGVGVEQYF. V is TRBV2 and J is TRBJ2-7; D is perhaps TRBD1 (5 bases). V was pared by 6 bases and J by 6 bases, with 15 bases between. This CDR3 contains 13 residues. Germline loops: CDR1 SNHLY, CDR2 FYNNEI. The full variable domain, with the rest looked up from reference TRBV2 and TRBJ2-7, is EPEVTQTPSHQVTQMGQEVILRCVPISNHLYFYWYRQILGQKVEFLVSFYNNEISEKSEIFDDQFSVERPDGSNFTLKIRSTKLEDSAMYFCASSLGVGVEQYFGPGTRLTVT.

This clonotype occurred a few times. One junction end does not reproduce the germline sequence, and a read error may be involved. The chain links TRBV2 to TRBJ1-5; possible D gene TRBD1, 5 bases. Germline assignment: CDR1 SNHLY and CDR2 FYNNEI. This CDR3 contains 15 residues. The CDR3 region is CASSEGTTSNQPQHF. The DNA for the CDR3 is TGTGCCAGCAGCGAAGGGACGACAAGCAATCAGCCCCAGCATTTT. Full variable domain (remainder filled in from reference TRBV2 and TRBJ1-5): EPEVTQTPSHQVTQMGQEVILRCVPISNHLYFYWYRQILGQKVEFLVSFYNNEISEKSEIFDDQFSVERPDGSNFTLKIRSTKLEDSAMYFCASSEGTTSNQPQHFGDGTRLSIL.

The chain joins TRBV7-2 to TRBJ1-6, with D maybe TRBD1 (5 bases). The CDR3 has 15 residues. Per the germline V gene, CDR1 is SGHTA and CDR2 is FQGNSA. Trimming pared 3 bases from V and 7 bases from J, leaving 13 bases between. CDR3 sequence (DNA): TGTGCCAGCAGCTTTCATGGGGCGTTGAATTCACCCCTCCACTTT. This sequence encodes CASSFHGALNSPLHF.

The rearrangement links TRBV6-1 to TRBJ2-1; no clear D. CDR3 length: 13 residues. V dropped 6 bases and J dropped 6 bases, with 12 bases sitting between them. CDR1 is MNHNS, CDR2 SASEGT, per germline. Here the CDR3 DNA reads TGTGCCAGCAGCCCCGTACAGCGCAATGAGCAGTTCTTC. Its translation is CASSPVQRNEQFF.

To note about this clonotype: A much larger clone lies a single base off, so this may be a read error. The chain combines TRBV7-8 with TRBJ2-7, with D hard to call. Deletions cut 0 bases from V and 0 bases from J, with 12 bases between. Germline V gene data show CDR1 as SGHVS and CDR2 as FQNEAQ. CDR3 length: 16 amino acids. The CDR3 DNA reads TGTGCCAGCAGCTTAGCTTCCCCTTTCCGCTCCTACGAGCAGTACTTC. This gives the protein CASSLASPFRSYEQYF.

CDR3 DNA: TGTGCCAGCAGCTCGTCCCTGACAGTGGTGGGAAACACCATATATTTT. Protein product: CASSSSLTVVGNTIYF. The chain links TRBV7-6 to TRBJ1-3; D is perhaps TRBD1 (5 bases). V lost 4 bases, J lost 4 bases, and 17 bases lay in between. Germline CDR1 reads SGHVS; CDR2 reads FNYEAQ. CDR3 length: 16 amino acids. The entire variable domain, with the rest obtained from reference TRBV7-6 and TRBJ1-3, is as follows: GAGVSQSPRYKVTKRGQDVALRCDPISGHVSLYWYRQALGQGPEFLTYFNYEAQQDKSGLPNDRFSAERPEGSISTLTIQRTEQRDSAMYRCASSSSLTVVGNTIYFGEGSWLTVV.

In this sample, this clonotype turned up a few times. V is TRBV12-3 or TRBV12-4 and J is TRBJ1-2, with TRBD1 identical over 7 bases. V trimming: 7 bases; J trimming: 8 bases; junction bases outside the gene matches: 16. The CDR3 extends over 15 amino acids. The CDR3 spells CASTSGSTGRNGYTF. As DNA, the CDR3 is TGTGCCAGCACCAGCGGCTCGACAGGGAGAAACGGCTACACCTTC.